Listed here is a single T cell receptor beta chain. These data are taken from a study of blood T cell repertoires in COVID-19. Sequencing used immunoSEQ multiplex PCR; TCRdb keeps in-frame clones, though not all of them. The sample shows roughly 160,000 clones, about 88% of them seen only once. Looked up from germline, CDR1 is MNHEY and CDR2 is SVGAGI. V gave up 5 bases and J gave up 3 bases, with 14 bases separating them. The CDR3 is 15 amino acids. The clonotype originates from a woman in her forties or fifties who had recovered from COVID-19. Sequencing was carried out using PBMCs or T cells enriched from blood (not recorded which). The chain couples TRBV6-5 to TRBJ2-1, with a weak D call TRBD2 (6 bases). Here the CDR3 reads CASSPPSTSYNEQFF. For the CDR3, the DNA is TGTGCCAGCAGTCCCCCCTCGACTAGCTACAATGAGCAGTTCTTC.